The 15 T cell receptor beta chains listed next were all sequenced from one sample in a study of beta chain features in type 1 diabetes. No antigen has been assigned to these receptors. Study-wide points: Researchers report that Type 1 diabetes patients had moderately but significantly shorter TCRB CDR3s across all four CD4+ subsets.

Expressed TCRB transcripts were sequenced after all isolated RNA was converted to cDNA. Some clones are missing from TCRdb's copy, which holds only in-frame ones; the method was immunoSEQ multiplex PCR. The sample holds hundreds of thousands of clones; around 15% are singletons and the top ten take 0.022%. Sequenced input: naive CD4+ T cells from blood. The source is a man aged 18-30 years with type 1 diabetes.

This clone was counted between two and nine times. The same CDR3 arises from other DNA sequences in this sample as well. The CDR3 nucleotides read TGTGCCTGGAGTACAGGGGGTCAGCCCCAGCATTTT. It specifies CAWSTGGQPQHF. The genes are TRBV30 and TRBJ1-5; TRBD1 matches 8 bases. CDR1 and CDR2 from the germline V gene are GTSNPN and SVGIG (reference sequence). Losses at the gene ends were 2 bases for V and 6 bases for J; bases not matched to a gene: 0. The CDR3 spans 12 residues.

The V call is TRBV5-6, the J call TRBJ1-1; weak D call: TRBD1 (5 bases). Germline V lookup: CDR1 SGHDT, CDR2 YYEEEE. The CDR3 consists of 15 residues. V gave up 4 bases and J gave up 1 base, with 14 bases separating them. For the CDR3, the DNA is TGTGCCAGCAGCACCTACGGTACAGGGAACACTGAAGCTTTCTTT. It is translated as CASSTYGTGNTEAFF.

This clone was detected only a few times. The rearrangement joins TRBV30 to TRBJ2-1; D is tentatively TRBD1 or TRBD2 (5 bases each). V shed 5 bases and J shed 4 bases, with 9 bases lying between them. The V gene's germline CDR1 is GTSNPN and CDR2 SVGIG (reference sequence). The CDR3 has 12 residues. CDR3 in amino acids: CAWGGNYNEQFF. As DNA, the CDR3 is TGTGCCTGGGGGGGAAATTACAATGAGCAGTTCTTC.

The rearrangement links TRBV7-8 to TRBJ2-3; TRBD1 matches at 8 bases. Germline loops: CDR1 SGHVS, CDR2 FQNEAQ. Unmatched junction bases numbered 4, after V lost 5 bases and J lost 0 bases. This CDR3 has 15 residues. The CDR3 DNA sequence: TGTGCCAGCAGCGCTCGGACAGGGAGCACAGATACGCAGTATTTT. Its translation is CASSARTGSTDTQYF.

This CDR3 is CASSPPEDTQYF. CDR3 nucleotides: TGTGCCAGCTCACCCCCGGAAGATACGCAGTATTTT. The V gene is TRBV18, the J gene TRBJ2-3; D gene unclear. In germline, CDR1 is KGHSH, CDR2 LQKENI. CDR3 size: 12 residues. V was pared by 3 bases and J by 5 bases, with 6 bases between.

A remark on this clone: The sample carries other DNA sequences with the same CDR3. The gene calls are TRBV11-3 and TRBJ2-3, with D maybe TRBD1 (6 bases). CDR3 length equals 14 residues. Germline V gene sequence: CDR1 SGHNT, CDR2 YENEEA. V lost 5 bases and J lost 1, with 10 bases in between. The CDR3, as DNA: TGTGCCAGCAGCCTAGGGGGAGGCACAGATACGCAGTATTTT. Encoded protein: CASSLGGGTDTQYF.

This clone was recorded a few times. V is TRBV25-1 and J is TRBJ1-4, with D perhaps matching TRBD1 (5 bases). This CDR3 spans 14 amino acids. The germline V and J ends were trimmed by 3 bases and 6 bases, with 11 bases remaining between them. The germline gives CDR1 MGHDK, CDR2 SYGVNS. For the CDR3, the DNA is TGTGCCAGCAGTGATAGGACATACGATGAAAAACTGTTTTTT. Amino acids: CASSDRTYDEKLFF.

This clone was seen a handful of times. J is TRBJ1-1 and V is TRBV5-1; 11 bases match TRBD1. V gave up 3 bases and J gave up 4 bases; unmatched junction bases: 8. This CDR3 has 16 amino acids. The germline V gene has CDR1 SGHRS and CDR2 YFSETQ. CDR3: CASSSGQGAGSTEAFF. As DNA, the CDR3 is TGCGCCAGCAGCTCCGGACAGGGGGCTGGGAGCACTGAAGCTTTCTTT.

This rearrangement joins TRBV11-2 to TRBJ1-2, with 7 bases aligning to TRBD1. The CDR3 has 14 residues. The ends lost 5 bases at V and 5 bases at J; junction bases unmatched: 8. Germline CDR1 SGHAT, CDR2 FQNNGV. CDR3 nucleotides: TGTGCCAGCAGCGCGGGGACAGACCTATATGGCTACACCTTC. Protein sequence: CASSAGTDLYGYTF.

This rearrangement joins TRBV11-2 to TRBJ2-1; D possibly corresponds to TRBD2 (6 bases). Germline V gene data show CDR1 as SGHAT and CDR2 as FQNNGV. CDR3 length: 15 residues. V was pared by 2 bases and J by 2 bases, with 10 bases between. In nucleotides, the CDR3 is TGTGCCAGCAGCTTACGATTAGCGGCCTACAATGAGCAGTTCTTC. This encodes CASSLRLAAYNEQFF.

There are a few counts of this clone. The chain combines TRBV18 with TRBJ2-7; D gene unclear. Trimming pared 3 bases from V and 0 bases from J, leaving 12 bases between. Germline assignment: CDR1 KGHSH and CDR2 LQKENI. The CDR3 runs 15 residues. The CDR3 here is CASSPIGASSYEQYF. The DNA of the CDR3 is TGTGCCAGCTCACCTATAGGTGCTAGCTCCTACGAGCAGTACTTC.

This clone showed up just a few times. The rearrangement joins TRBV4-1 to TRBJ1-5, with a weak D call TRBD1 (5 bases). CDR3 size: 16 residues. Trimming left V 4 bases short and J 3 bases short, with 16 bases between. The germline CDR1 and CDR2 sequences are MGHRA and YSYEKL. CDR3 sequence (DNA): TGCGCCAGCAGCCCCAGGAGGGACGGGAACAATCAGCCCCAGCATTTT. Protein product: CASSPRRDGNNQPQHF.

The CDR3 is CASSQGGGQGPYEQYF. Here the CDR3 DNA reads TGCGCCAGCAGCCAAGGAGGTGGACAGGGCCCCTACGAGCAGTACTTC. The chain has TRBV4-1 and TRBJ2-7; TRBD1 matches 8 bases. Germline CDR1 MGHRA, CDR2 YSYEKL. The CDR3 has 16 amino acids. With V trimmed by 1 base and J by 2 bases, 7 bases remained unmatched.

The rearrangement joins TRBV18 to TRBJ2-1; TRBD1 might be the D (6 bases). The V and J ends lost 3 bases and 9 bases respectively, with 12 bases between them. Germline lookup yields CDR1 KGHSH and CDR2 LQKENI. CDR3 length equals 13 residues. The CDR3 coding sequence is TGTGCCAGCTCACCTCAGGGGTACGGTGAGCAGTTCTTC. This sequence encodes CASSPQGYGEQFF.

The chain combines TRBV6-5 with TRBJ2-7, with TRBD2 as a possible D gene (6 bases). The CDR3 is 14 amino acids. V dropped 5 bases and J dropped 3 bases, with 14 bases sitting between them. Germline CDR1 is MNHEY and CDR2 is SVGAGI. In DNA form, the CDR3 reads TGTGCCAGCAGTCCCCGGGGGATTAACTACGAGCAGTACTTC. This translates into CASSPRGINYEQYF.